A selection of T cell receptor beta chains follows, all from one sample in a study of blood T cell repertoires in COVID-19. Measured with immunoSEQ multiplex PCR; TCRdb has only the in-frame clones, and not every one. The sample includes a few hundred thousand clones, around four fifths of them seen just once. The source material was peripheral blood. All receptors derive from a man aged 60 to 69 who had recovered from COVID-19. Both conserved end residues are part of each CDR3. D genes are given only for firm matches. Rows give clone size only sometimes, using once, few, many, or a class for an expanded clone.

CDR3 length,clone size,D gene,J gene,V gene,CDR3 protein,CDR3 DNA
15,-,-,TRBJ1-1,TRBV5-1,CASRPERRGNTEAFF,TGCGCCAGCAGACCCGAAAGGAGGGGGAACACTGAAGCTTTCTTT
12,-,-,TRBJ2-7,TRBV7-8,CASRDYATEQYF,TGTGCCAGCAGGGACTACGCTACCGAGCAGTACTTC
15,once,TRBD2,TRBJ2-3,TRBV29-1,CSVLGLALRTDTQYF,TGCAGCGTCTTAGGACTAGCGCTCCGCACAGATACGCAGTATTTT
14,-,-,TRBJ2-7,TRBV6-5,CASSRTVASYEQYF,TGTGCCAGCAGTCGGACAGTAGCCTCCTACGAGCAGTACTTC
16,once,-,TRBJ1-1,TRBV5-1,CASSLVLGGRRTEAFF,TGCGCCAGCAGCTTGGTGTTGGGGGGGCGCAGGACTGAAGCTTTCTTT
14,-,-,TRBJ2-5,TRBV7-7,CASSRDFNSETQYF,TGTGCCAGCAGCCGGGACTTTAATTCGGAGACCCAGTACTTC
17,-,TRBD1,TRBJ1-1,TRBV5-1,CASSPGQVSFRTTEAFF,TGCGCCAGCAGCCCCGGACAGGTATCGTTTAGGACGACTGAAGCTTTCTTT
15,once,-,TRBJ2-1,TRBV6-5,CASSYDFQRGNEQFF,TGTGCCAGCAGTTATGACTTCCAACGCGGCAATGAGCAGTTCTTC
13,-,-,TRBJ2-7,TRBV19,CASSHFPQDEQYF,TGTGCCAGTAGCCATTTTCCCCAGGACGAGCAGTACTTC
15,few,TRBD2,TRBJ2-7,TRBV10-3,CAISESGGGSIGQYF,TGTGCCATCAGTGAGTCTGGGGGGGGTTCCATAGGGCAGTACTTC
14,few,TRBD1,TRBJ2-3,TRBV6-5,CASRRRQGADTQYF,TGTGCCAGCAGGAGGCGACAGGGGGCAGATACGCAGTATTTT
14,-,TRBD1,TRBJ1-4,TRBV6-5,CASSRDRTNEKLFF,TGTGCCAGCAGCCGGGACAGGACAAATGAAAAACTGTTTTTT
15,few,TRBD1,TRBJ1-5,TRBV7-2,CASSLFLTGDQPQHF,TGTGCCAGCAGCTTATTTCTCACAGGGGATCAGCCCCAGCATTTT
15,-,TRBD2,TRBJ2-7,TRBV6-5,CASSYGAGGLYEQYF,TGTGCCAGCAGTTACGGCGCGGGGGGTCTCTACGAGCAGTACTTC
20,-,-,TRBJ2-7,TRBV28,CASSFPSSDRGDRTSYEQYF,TGTGCCAGCAGTTTCCCGTCCTCCGACCGGGGGGACAGGACCTCCTACGAGCAGTACTTC
14,-,-,TRBJ2-2,TRBV19,CASTSQGRTGELFF,TGTGCCAGTACCTCTCAGGGGCGCACCGGGGAGCTGTTTTTT
13,-,-,TRBJ2-1,TRBV3-1/TRBV3-2,CASSQASGGEQFF,TGTGCCAGCAGCCAAGCGTCCGGCGGGGAGCAGTTCTTC
15,-,-,TRBJ1-5,TRBV2,CASREYRVGNQPQHF,TGTGCCAGCAGGGAATACAGGGTGGGCAATCAGCCCCAGCATTTT
16,-,TRBD1,TRBJ1-2,TRBV27,CASSTHRDRVGYGYTF,TGTGCCAGCAGTACCCACCGGGACAGGGTGGGTTATGGCTACACCTTC
15,-,TRBD1,TRBJ2-7,TRBV18,CASSPGQGRRNEQYF,TGTGCCAGCTCACCGGGACAGGGTAGAAGGAACGAGCAGTACTTC
14,-,TRBD1,TRBJ2-3,TRBV18,CASSPRQGADTQYF,TGTGCCAGCTCACCACGACAGGGGGCTGATACGCAGTATTTT
16,-,-,TRBJ2-7,TRBV9,CASSVGDGGRTYEQYF,TGTGCCAGCAGCGTAGGGGATGGAGGACGGACCTACGAGCAGTACTTC
15,-,TRBD1,TRBJ2-7,TRBV7-9,CASSLVGTVTNEQYF,TGTGCCAGCAGCTTAGTCGGGACAGTAACAAACGAGCAGTACTTC
14,few,TRBD1,TRBJ1-5,TRBV19,CASSEQGVNQPQHF,TGTGCCAGTAGTGAACAGGGGGTAAATCAGCCCCAGCATTTT
13,-,-,TRBJ1-2,TRBV5-1,CASSLGQRYGYTF,TGCGCCAGCAGCTTGGGACAGCGTTATGGCTACACCTTC
16,once,-,TRBJ2-1,TRBV21-1,CASSNGLAESYNEQFF,TGTGCCAGCAGCAATGGACTAGCGGAGTCCTACAATGAGCAGTTCTTC
14,-,-,TRBJ1-5,TRBV5-4,CASSLGVGNQPQHF,TGTGCCAGCAGCCTTGGCGTCGGGAATCAGCCCCAGCATTTT
14,-,TRBD2,TRBJ2-2,TRBV6-5,CASIKTSGTGELFF,TGTGCCAGCATCAAAACTAGCGGGACCGGGGAGCTGTTTTTT
13,-,-,TRBJ1-5,TRBV6-5,CASMGQRNQPQHF,TGTGCCTCCATGGGTCAGAGGAATCAGCCCCAGCATTTT
16,-,TRBD2,TRBJ2-2,TRBV7-8,CASRPAGGLNTGELFF,TGTGCCAGCAGACCGGCGGGGGGTCTGAACACCGGGGAGCTGTTTTTT
13,-,-,TRBJ2-1,TRBV7-8,CASSAEGYNEQFF,TGTGCCAGCAGTGCGGAGGGCTACAATGAGCAGTTCTTC
12,-,-,TRBJ2-5,TRBV30,CAWSEGGKTQYF,TGTGCCTGGAGTGAGGGGGGGAAGACCCAGTACTTC
12,-,TRBD1,TRBJ2-7,TRBV19,CASGDSFYEQYF,TGTGCCAGCGGGGACAGTTTTTACGAGCAGTACTTC
14,-,-,TRBJ2-1,TRBV18,CASSSGWTDNEQFF,TGTGCCAGCTCATCGGGATGGACCGACAATGAGCAGTTCTTC
15,-,-,TRBJ1-6,TRBV5-1,CASSPGDLYNSPLHF,TGCGCCAGCAGCCCAGGGGACCTCTATAATTCACCCCTCCACTTT
11,-,-,TRBJ1-2,TRBV19,CASSTTLGYTF,TGTGCCAGTAGTACGACTCTCGGCTACACCTTC
12,-,-,TRBJ1-1,TRBV29-1,CSARTVNTEAFF,TGCAGCGCACGGACAGTCAACACTGAAGCTTTCTTT
13,-,-,TRBJ2-1,TRBV11-2,CASSRGLGEGQFF,TGTGCCAGCAGCAGGGGGTTGGGGGAGGGGCAGTTCTTC
14,-,-,TRBJ1-2,TRBV1,CTSSQDRGNYGYTF,TGCACCAGCAGCCAAGATAGGGGTAACTATGGCTACACCTTC
18,-,TRBD1,TRBJ2-7,TRBV5-3,CARSCVTRDRGPLYEQYF,TGTGCCAGAAGCTGCGTGACCCGGGACAGGGGCCCTCTCTACGAGCAGTACTTC
11,-,-,TRBJ2-1,TRBV7-2,CASSVGRQQFF,TGTGCCAGCAGCGTCGGGAGACAGCAGTTCTTC
17,few,-,TRBJ2-2,TRBV7-3,CASSLGGRGATTGELFF,TGTGCCAGCAGCTTAGGGGGACGGGGGGCGACCACCGGGGAGCTGTTTTTT
15,-,TRBD2,TRBJ2-1,TRBV5-1,CASSLGLADYNEQFF,TGCGCCAGCAGCTTGGGGCTAGCGGACTACAATGAGCAGTTCTTC
11,-,TRBD1,TRBJ1-4,TRBV20-1,CSAQGTGRGKF,TGCAGTGCCCAGGGGACAGGCCGGGGGAAATTT
16,-,-,TRBJ1-4,TRBV6-1,CASSERSRGVFEKLFF,TGTGCCAGCAGTGAAAGGTCGCGGGGCGTATTTGAAAAACTGTTTTTT
13,few,TRBD1,TRBJ2-7,TRBV10-2,CASSESYRGEQYF,TGCGCCAGCAGTGAGTCCTACAGGGGAGAGCAGTACTTC
16,-,TRBD2,TRBJ2-5,TRBV27,CASSPVGASGKETQYF,TGTGCCAGCAGCCCAGTTGGGGCTAGCGGAAAAGAGACCCAGTACTTC
16,-,TRBD1,TRBJ1-6,TRBV9,CASSVSRTGDNSPLHF,TGTGCCAGCAGCGTATCCCGGACAGGGGATAATTCACCCCTCCACTTT
12,-,-,TRBJ1-1,TRBV2,CATDLPDREAFF,TGTGCCACCGACCTCCCCGACAGGGAAGCTTTCTTT
13,-,-,TRBJ1-2,TRBV9,CASSVEGHSRTTF,TGTGCCAGCAGCGTAGAGGGACACTCTCGGACCACCTTC